This T cell receptor (beta chain) was identified in a study of T cells in Graves' hyperthyroidism and ophthalmopathy. General study results and limits: Most thyroid-expanded clonotypes above 0.001 were also found in blood. A median approximately 6.5 months before onset, the model predicted ophthalmopathy. A model of 13 V-J features distinguished ophthalmopathy from stable hyperthyroidism.

From RNA transcripts, TCR beta CDR3 regions were amplified. Using the HTBI primer set, a first-round RT-PCR was run on the TCR CDR3. Via MiXCR, TCRdb re-called the multiplex PCR reads, giving one row per CDR3 protein. Found here are roughly 500,000 distinct CDR3 sequences, roughly 15% of them singletons; the top ten hold 25% to 30%. The CDR3 spans 17 residues. The V gene's germline CDR1 is DFQATT and CDR2 SNEGSKA (reference sequence). Trimming cost V 1 base and J 1 base, with 17 bases left between them. This clonotype has ten or more counts. Antigen: not known. PBMCs came from more than 9 ml fresh peripheral blood.

The gene calls are TRBV20-1 and TRBJ1-5; possibly TRBD1 for D (6 bases). This receptor was identified in a woman in her twenties or thirties with Graves' ophthalmopathy. The sample was blood. DNA for the CDR3: TGCAGTGCTAGAGGACTCGGCGGGAGGGGGAGCAATCAGCCCCAGCATTTT. Protein sequence: CSARGLGGRGSNQPQHF.